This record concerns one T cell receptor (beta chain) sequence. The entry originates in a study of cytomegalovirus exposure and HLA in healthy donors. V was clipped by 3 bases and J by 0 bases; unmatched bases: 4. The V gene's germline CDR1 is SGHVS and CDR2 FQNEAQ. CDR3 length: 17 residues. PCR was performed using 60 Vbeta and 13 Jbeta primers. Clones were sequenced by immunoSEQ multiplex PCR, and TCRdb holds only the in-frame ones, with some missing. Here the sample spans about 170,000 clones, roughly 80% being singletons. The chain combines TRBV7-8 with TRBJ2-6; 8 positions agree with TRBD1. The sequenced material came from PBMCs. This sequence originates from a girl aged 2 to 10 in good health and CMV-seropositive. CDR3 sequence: CASSLDRDPSGANVLTF. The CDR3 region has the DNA TGTGCCAGCAGCTTGGACAGGGACCCCTCTGGGGCCAACGTCCTGACTTTC.